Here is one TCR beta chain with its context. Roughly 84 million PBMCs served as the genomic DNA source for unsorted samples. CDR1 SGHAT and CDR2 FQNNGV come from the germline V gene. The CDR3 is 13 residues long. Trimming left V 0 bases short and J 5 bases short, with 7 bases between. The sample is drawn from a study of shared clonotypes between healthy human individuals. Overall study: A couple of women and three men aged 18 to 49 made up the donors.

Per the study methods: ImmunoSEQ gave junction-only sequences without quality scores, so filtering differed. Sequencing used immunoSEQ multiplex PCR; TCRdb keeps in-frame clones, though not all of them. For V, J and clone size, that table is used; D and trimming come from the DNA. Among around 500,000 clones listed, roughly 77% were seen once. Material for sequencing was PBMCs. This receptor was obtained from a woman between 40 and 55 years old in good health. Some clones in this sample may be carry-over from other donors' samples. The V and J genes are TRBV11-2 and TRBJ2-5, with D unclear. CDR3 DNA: TGTGCCAGCAGCTTAGACCTGAGGGAGACCCAGTACTTC. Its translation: CASSLDLRETQYF.